This T cell receptor (beta chain) was identified in a study of CD8+ T cells in alopecia areata. Looking at the study overall: The tofacitinib course ran for 6 to 18 months and was followed by 6 months off drug. Findings and caveats of the study: While patients received tofacitinib, many expanded lesional clones remained present in scalp and blood.

The V end lost 3 bases, the J end lost 7 bases, and 13 bases lay between the germline ends. Germline lookup yields CDR1 GTSNPN and CDR2 SVGIG (reference sequence). CDR3 length equals 12 residues. Isolated RNA was reverse transcribed into cDNA used as the sequencing template. Sequenced by immunoSEQ multiplex PCR; TCRdb stores in-frame clones only, minus some. The table has roughly 120,000 clones, around three fifths seen once. As regards this clone: Its antigen is unidentified.

Treatment given: oral pan-JAK inhibitor, 5-10 mg twice daily. The material was CD8+ T cells sorted from blood, obtained at week 24, from a patient treated with tofacitinib. The V gene is TRBV30, the J gene TRBJ2-7, with D maybe TRBD1 (5 bases). This sequence was found in a human donor with alopecia areata. CDR3 in DNA: TGTGCCTGGAGGCGTAGGGCAGGGGAGCAGTACTTC. Its translation: CAWRRRAGEQYF.